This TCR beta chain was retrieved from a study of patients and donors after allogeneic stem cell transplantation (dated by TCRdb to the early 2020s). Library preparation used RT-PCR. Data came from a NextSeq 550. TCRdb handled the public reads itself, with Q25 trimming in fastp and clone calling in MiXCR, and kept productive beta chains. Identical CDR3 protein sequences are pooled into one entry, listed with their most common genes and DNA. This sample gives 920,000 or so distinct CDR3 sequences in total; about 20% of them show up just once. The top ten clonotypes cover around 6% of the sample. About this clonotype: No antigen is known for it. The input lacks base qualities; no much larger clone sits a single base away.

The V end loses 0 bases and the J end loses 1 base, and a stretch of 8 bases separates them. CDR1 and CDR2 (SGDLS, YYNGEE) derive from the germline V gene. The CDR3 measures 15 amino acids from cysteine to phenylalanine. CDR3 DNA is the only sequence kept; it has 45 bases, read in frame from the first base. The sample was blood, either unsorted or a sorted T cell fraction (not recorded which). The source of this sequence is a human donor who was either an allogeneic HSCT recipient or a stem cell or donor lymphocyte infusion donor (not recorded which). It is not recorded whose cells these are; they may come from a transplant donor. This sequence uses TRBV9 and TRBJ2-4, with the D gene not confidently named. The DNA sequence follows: TGTGCCAGCAGCGTAGGAGTAGGGGCCAAAAACATTCAGTACTTC. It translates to CASSVGVGAKNIQYF.